This note documents a single T cell receptor (beta chain) sequence. This record comes from a study of blood T cell repertoires in COVID-19. Overall study: Some COVID-19 samples were acute and others convalescent; all came from the United States, Italy and Spain. PBMCs, B-cell-depleted T cells, or T cells provided the cDNA or gDNA that made up the material.

Data came from immunoSEQ multiplex PCR; TCRdb stores just in-frame clones and leaves some out. Of some 280,000 clones listed, 75% to 90% are singletons. Germline V gene data show CDR1 as KGHDR and CDR2 as SFDVKD. The junction had 10 bases not matched to a gene; V was cut back by 10 bases and J by 2 bases. The CDR3 spans 15 residues. The chain has TRBV24-1 and TRBJ2-3; 8 bases fit TRBD1. The TCR sequence derives from an older woman with acute or convalescent COVID-19. The sequenced material came from peripheral blood. CDR3 sequence: CATEPGGGPTDTQYF. The DNA for the CDR3 is TGTGCCACGGAACCAGGGGGCGGGCCCACAGATACGCAGTATTTT.